The 7 T cell receptor beta chains given below trace back to one sample, sequenced in a study of cytomegalovirus exposure and HLA in healthy donors. This table comes from immunoSEQ multiplex PCR, and its TCRdb copy is limited to in-frame clones, with some not included. Of roughly 140,000 clones detected, about 87% appear once; the ten largest clones hold just under 9%. Sequences were obtained from PBMCs. These receptors all come from a man between 18 and 29 years old in good health and CMV-seropositive.

The J gene is TRBJ1-1, the V gene TRBV9; D remains ambiguous. CDR3 length equals 13 residues. CDR1 is SGDLS, CDR2 YYNGEE, per germline. Trimming removed 1 base at V and 1 base at J, with 5 bases between. The chain's CDR3 is CASSVSPNTEAFF. In nucleotides, the CDR3 is TGTGCCAGCAGCGTAAGCCCGAACACTGAAGCTTTCTTT.

The chain couples TRBV7-2 to TRBJ2-3, with 11 bases that match TRBD2. The length of the CDR3 is 17 residues. V was pared by 5 bases and J by 6 bases, with 13 bases of the junction left unmatched. Germline CDR1 SGHTA, CDR2 FQGNSA. The CDR3 reads CASSRPGLAEEVDTQYF. CDR3 DNA: TGTGCCAGCAGCCGACCGGGACTAGCGGAGGAAGTTGATACGCAGTATTTT.

This chain connects TRBV10-3 to TRBJ2-7, with TRBD2 matching over 11 bases. CDR3 length: 14 amino acids. The V segment lost 5 bases and the J segment 6 bases; nucleotides outside the gene matches: 6. CDR1 and CDR2 (germline): ENHRY, SYGVKD. CDR3 in amino acids: CAISLTSGVTEQYF. CDR3 DNA: TGTGCCATCAGTTTGACTAGCGGGGTAACCGAGCAGTACTTC.

V gene TRBV10-1 combines with J gene TRBJ2-7, with D perhaps TRBD1 (6 bases). CDR1 and CDR2 (germline): WNHNN, SYGVQD (reference sequence). The V gene lost 0 bases and the J gene lost 6 bases, with 24 bases spanning the gap. The CDR3 runs to 18 residues. CDR3 coding DNA: TGCGCCAGCAGTGAGTCCCCCCGGGCACAGGGCGTACTAAGCGAGCAGTACTTC. This translates into CASSESPRAQGVLSEQYF.

CDR3 protein: CASVPGLNYGYTF. CDR3 nucleotide sequence: TGTGCCAGTGTACCAGGGTTGAACTATGGCTACACCTTC. V usage is TRBV28 and J usage is TRBJ1-2, with TRBD1 as a possible D gene (5 bases). This CDR3 spans 13 amino acids. The germline V and J ends were trimmed by 9 bases and 2 bases, with 13 bases remaining between them. Germline CDR1 and CDR2: MDHEN and SYDVKM.

This rearrangement joins TRBV30 to TRBJ2-2; D remains ambiguous. Germline V gene sequence: CDR1 GTSNPN, CDR2 SVGIG (reference sequence). The V end lost 0 bases, the J end lost 7 bases, and 9 bases lay between the germline ends. The CDR3 is made up of 13 amino acids. The CDR3 sequence: CAWSVRVGGELFF. CDR3 sequence (DNA): TGTGCCTGGAGTGTTCGGGTGGGCGGGGAGCTGTTTTTT.

The rearrangement joins TRBV6-6 to TRBJ1-2; no clear D gene. Germline V CDR1 and CDR2: MNHNY, SVGAGI (reference sequence). The CDR3 runs to 13 residues. Trimming took 2 bases from V and 7 from J, leaving 11 bases between them. The chain's CDR3 is CASSYLRTSGYTF. CDR3 sequence (DNA): TGTGCCAGCAGTTACCTCAGGACTTCTGGCTACACCTTC.